The source of this T cell receptor (beta chain) is a study of patients and donors after allogeneic stem cell transplantation. TCRdb used MiXCR to reprocess the RT-PCR reads, holding one entry per CDR3 protein. This sample has tens of thousands of distinct CDR3 sequences, with about 30% found just once. The sequencing sample was made of blood, either unsorted or a sorted T cell fraction (not recorded which). The sequence derives from a human donor who was either an allogeneic HSCT recipient or a stem cell or donor lymphocyte infusion donor (not recorded which). It is not recorded whose cells these are; they may come from a transplant donor.

CDR3 sequence reads: CASRSRDNYEQYF. Here the CDR3 DNA reads TGTGCCAGCAGGTCCCGGGACAACTACGAGCAGTACTTC. This rearrangement joins TRBV28 to TRBJ2-7, with a tentative D call TRBD1 (6 bases). The CDR3 sequence is 13 residues long. V was pared by 6 bases and J by 3 bases, with 12 bases between. Per the germline V gene, CDR1 is MDHEN and CDR2 is SYDVKM.